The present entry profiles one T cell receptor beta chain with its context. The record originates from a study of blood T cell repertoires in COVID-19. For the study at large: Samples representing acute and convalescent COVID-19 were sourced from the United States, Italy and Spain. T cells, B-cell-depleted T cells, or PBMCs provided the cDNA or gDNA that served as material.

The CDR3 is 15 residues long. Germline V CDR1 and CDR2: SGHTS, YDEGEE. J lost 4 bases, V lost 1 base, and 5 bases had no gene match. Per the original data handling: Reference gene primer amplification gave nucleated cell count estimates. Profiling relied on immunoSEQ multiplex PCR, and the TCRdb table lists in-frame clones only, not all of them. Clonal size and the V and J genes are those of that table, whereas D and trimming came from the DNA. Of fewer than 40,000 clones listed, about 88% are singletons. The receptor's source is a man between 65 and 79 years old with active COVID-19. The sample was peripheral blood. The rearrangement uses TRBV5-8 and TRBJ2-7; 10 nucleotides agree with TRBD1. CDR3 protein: CASSLTGTGVYEQYF. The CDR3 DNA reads TGTGCCAGCAGCTTGACCGGGACAGGGGTGTACGAGCAGTACTTC. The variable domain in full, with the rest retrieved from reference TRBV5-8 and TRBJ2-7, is EAGVTQSPTHLIKTRGQQATLRCSPISGHTSVYWYQQALGLGLQFLLWYDEGEERNRGNFPPRFSGRQFPNYSSELNVNALELEDSALYLCASSLTGTGVYEQYFGPGTRLTVT.